The rows below give T cell receptor beta chains drawn from one sample of a study of T cells in Graves' hyperthyroidism and ophthalmopathy. TCRdb re-derived calls from the multiplex PCR reads in MiXCR, one entry per CDR3 protein. The table shows about 520,000 distinct CDR3 sequences, with approximately 24% occurring only once. The sample taken for sequencing was blood. The receptors originated from a woman in her 30s with Graves' ophthalmopathy. Both conserved end residues are part of each CDR3. Each record gives: V gene, J gene, D gene, clone size, CDR3 protein, CDR3 DNA. The D gene is left open where the match is weak. Some rows have no size entry. The others give once, few or many, or a class for an expanded clone.

v_gene: TRBV2; j_gene: TRBJ2-7; d_gene: -; abundance: many; CDR3aa: CASRDGLNYEQYF; CDR3nt: TGTGCCAGTCGTGACGGGTTAAACTACGAGCAGTACTTC
v_gene: TRBV2; j_gene: TRBJ1-1; d_gene: -; abundance: -; CDR3aa: CASNPTGLPRPTEAFF; CDR3nt: TGTGCCAGCAATCCTACGGGCCTCCCCCGGCCCACTGAAGCTTTCTTT
v_gene: TRBV20-1; j_gene: TRBJ2-5; d_gene: -; abundance: many; CDR3aa: CSANVHLQETQYF; CDR3nt: TGCAGTGCTAACGTGCACCTACAAGAGACCCAGTACTTC
v_gene: TRBV20-1; j_gene: TRBJ1-5; d_gene: -; abundance: many; CDR3aa: CSATLRDPREQPQHF; CDR3nt: TGCAGTGCTACCCTACGGGACCCTCGGGAACAGCCCCAGCATTTT
v_gene: TRBV2; j_gene: TRBJ1-3; d_gene: -; abundance: -; CDR3aa: CATSRSGNTIYF; CDR3nt: TGTGCCACCTCGCGCTCTGGAAACACCATATATTTT
v_gene: TRBV6-1; j_gene: TRBJ1-2; d_gene: -; abundance: -; CDR3aa: CASRSQGRYGYTF; CDR3nt: TGTGCCAGCAGATCACAGGGACGCTATGGCTACACCTTC
v_gene: TRBV28; j_gene: TRBJ2-5; d_gene: TRBD1; abundance: -; CDR3aa: CASSLGDRFFQETQYF; CDR3nt: TGTGCCAGCAGTTTAGGGGACAGATTCTTCCAAGAGACCCAGTACTTC
v_gene: TRBV6-2/TRBV6-3; j_gene: TRBJ1-3; d_gene: TRBD1; abundance: -; CDR3aa: CASPGTGKSGNTIYF; CDR3nt: TGTGCCAGCCCCGGGACAGGGAAATCTGGAAACACCATATATTTT
v_gene: TRBV29-1; j_gene: TRBJ1-2; d_gene: TRBD1; abundance: -; CDR3aa: CSVSLGQGAYGYTF; CDR3nt: TGCAGCGTCTCACTCGGACAGGGGGCCTATGGCTACACCTTC
v_gene: TRBV19; j_gene: TRBJ1-5; d_gene: -; abundance: -; CDR3aa: CASRIGLGESNQPQHF; CDR3nt: TGTGCCAGTAGAATAGGGCTAGGGGAGAGCAATCAGCCCCAGCATTTT
v_gene: TRBV6-2/TRBV6-3; j_gene: TRBJ1-1; d_gene: -; abundance: many; CDR3aa: CASSYWGVMNTEAFF; CDR3nt: TGTGCCAGCAGTTACTGGGGGGTCATGAACACTGAAGCTTTCTTT
v_gene: TRBV30; j_gene: TRBJ2-5; d_gene: TRBD2; abundance: few; CDR3aa: CAWNTGSGIQETQYF; CDR3nt: TGTGCCTGGAATACGGGGAGCGGGATCCAAGAGACCCAGTACTTC
v_gene: TRBV2; j_gene: TRBJ2-4; d_gene: TRBD2; abundance: few; CDR3aa: CASSVGGEGNIQYF; CDR3nt: TGTGCCAGCAGTGTTGGGGGGGAGGGAAACATTCAGTACTTC
v_gene: TRBV7-2; j_gene: TRBJ2-5; d_gene: -; abundance: many; CDR3aa: CASSHTGAPETQYF; CDR3nt: TGTGCCAGCAGCCACACGGGGGCCCCAGAGACCCAGTACTTC
v_gene: TRBV7-2; j_gene: TRBJ2-5; d_gene: -; abundance: many; CDR3aa: CASSLGGLQETQYF; CDR3nt: TGTGCCAGCAGCTTAGGGGGCCTACAAGAGACCCAGTACTTC